Below are 18 T cell receptor beta chains sequenced from a single sample in a study of blood T cells in healthy people across ages. Primed by a sample-barcoded 5' primer and a J-beta primer mix, a second PCR proceeded for about 7 to 12 cycles. TCRdb called the 5' RACE reads again in MiXCR, with one record for every CDR3 protein. Of fewer than 750,000 distinct CDR3 sequences in the sample, over 40% were seen once. The specimen sequenced was blood. These receptors were taken from a woman over 75 in good health.

The gene calls are TRBV5-6 and TRBJ2-1; 8 bases fit TRBD1. The ends lost 2 bases at V and 3 bases at J; junction bases unmatched: 7. This CDR3 has 16 amino acids. CDR1 is SGHDT and CDR2 is YYEEEE in the germline V gene. The CDR3 reads CASSLHGQGRYNEQFF. The CDR3, as DNA: TGTGCCAGCAGCTTACACGGACAGGGACGCTACAATGAGCAGTTCTTC.

Comment on this clonotype: A much larger clone lies one base from this, so it may be a read error. The J gene is TRBJ2-7, the V gene TRBV27, with 9 positions matching TRBD1. CDR1 is MNHEY, CDR2 SMNVEV, per germline (reference sequence). CDR3 length equals 16 residues. V gave up 6 bases and J gave up 7 bases; unmatched junction bases: 16. CDR3 region: CASRPSSGTGRNEQYF. The CDR3 bases are TGTGCCAGCAGACCCTCGTCCGGGACAGGGCGGAATGAGCAGTACTTC.

About this clonotype: This could be a read error, since a much larger clone is one nucleotide away. The rearrangement links TRBV28 to TRBJ2-3; D unresolved. The CDR3 is 13 amino acids. Germline V gives CDR1 MDHEN, CDR2 SYDVKM. Trimming cost V 5 bases and J 0 bases, with 6 bases left between them. CDR3 region: CASSEVSTDTQYF. CDR3 nucleotides: TGTGCCAGCAGTGAGGTGAGCACAGATACGCAGTATTTT.

As DNA, the CDR3 is TGCAGTGCTAGACAGGGGGCGGAAAAACTGTTTTTT. Translating it yields CSARQGAEKLFF. The chain combines TRBV20-1 with TRBJ1-4, with 8 bases lining up with TRBD1. Germline CDR1 is DFQATT and CDR2 is SNEGSKA (reference sequence). The CDR3 contains 12 residues. Trimming at V came to 2 bases and at J to 8 bases, leaving 1 base not matched to a gene.

In this sample, this clonotype turned up many times. The genes are TRBV7-3 and TRBJ2-1; D not resolved. Trimming left V 2 bases short and J 8 bases short, with 10 bases between. The CDR3 extends over 13 amino acids. Germline V gene sequence: CDR1 SGHTA, CDR2 FQGTGA. CDR3 amino acids: CASSLEPVDEQFF. DNA for the CDR3: TGTGCCAGCAGCTTAGAACCCGTAGATGAGCAGTTCTTC.

The chain links TRBV14 to TRBJ2-4, with a tentative D call TRBD1 (6 bases). Near its end, the DNA agrees better with TRBJ2-7, so the J call may be wrong. The CDR3 has 16 residues. Germline CDR1 reads SGHDN; CDR2 reads FVKESK. The DNA of the CDR3 is TGTGCCAGCAGTCCAGCAGGGCAGGGGAGTCCCTACGAGCAGTACTTC. Its protein is CASSPAGQGSPYEQYF.

The CDR3 region is CASSEFLGPKGPQHF. The CDR3 bases are TGTGCCAGCAGTGAATTTCTGGGGCCAAAAGGGCCCCAGCATTTT. The V call is TRBV2, the J call TRBJ1-5; D may be TRBD1 (5 bases). This CDR3 contains 15 residues. The germline V and J ends were trimmed by 2 bases and 9 bases, with 17 bases remaining between them. Germline values: CDR1 SNHLY, CDR2 FYNNEI.

This clonotype was detected ten times or more. The CDR3 DNA reads as TGTGCCAGCAGTTTAACGGGGGCCCCCTACAATGAGCAGTTCTTC. Residues: CASSLTGAPYNEQFF. The chain employs TRBV12-3 or TRBV12-4 and TRBJ2-1; tentatively, D is TRBD1 or TRBD2 (6 bases each). V lost 2 bases, J lost 2 bases, and 10 bases lay in between. The CDR3 length is 15 residues.

This clonotype was seen only a few times. The chain joins TRBV28 to TRBJ2-3; no firm D call. With 7 bases removed from V and 3 bases from J, the gap between germline ends came to 17 bases. This CDR3 is built from 15 residues. Germline-derived CDR1 and CDR2 are MDHEN and SYDVKM. DNA of the CDR3: TGTGCCAGCACCCACGGAACGGGCAGAACAGATACGCAGTATTTT. It codes for CASTHGTGRTDTQYF.

This chain joins TRBV12-3 or TRBV12-4 and TRBJ2-2, with a possible D match to TRBD2 (7 bases). With 2 bases removed from V and 12 bases from J, the gap between germline ends came to 19 bases. CDR3 size: 15 residues. CDR3 loop: CASSLKAEGGAKLFF. The CDR3, as DNA: TGTGCCAGCAGTTTAAAGGCGGAAGGGGGGGCAAAGCTGTTTTTT.

This chain uses TRBV3-1 with TRBJ2-3; the D is unclear. CDR1 is LGHDT, CDR2 YNNKEL, per germline (reference sequence). This CDR3 has 12 amino acids. V lost 1 base, J lost 8 bases, and 7 bases lay in between. In DNA, the CDR3 is TGTGCCAGCAGCCAAGTAAAAGCTACGCAGTATTTT. This gives the protein CASSQVKATQYF.

The chain uses TRBV7-2 and TRBJ2-1, with a tentative D call TRBD2 (7 bases). Germline V gene lookup returns CDR1 SGHTA and CDR2 FQGNSA. This CDR3 spans 17 amino acids. Trimming took off 5 bases at V and 4 bases at J, with 21 bases between the two ends. CDR3 DNA sequence: TGTGCCAGCAGCATTAGGCCCGTGGGGGGGCGATACAATGAGCAGTTCTTC. Translated, it gives CASSIRPVGGRYNEQFF.

This clonotype was counted only a few times. V is TRBV3-1 and J is TRBJ1-1, with D tentatively TRBD1 (6 bases). The V and J ends lost 4 bases and 8 bases respectively, with 23 bases between them. The V gene's germline CDR1 is LGHDT and CDR2 YNNKEL (reference sequence). This CDR3 contains 16 residues. Written as DNA, the CDR3 is TGTGCCAGCAGCCGACGGCTCGGCGGGGGGCAGGTCGAAGCTTTCTTT. Its translation is CASSRRLGGGQVEAFF.

This chain uses TRBV7-9 with TRBJ1-1; D uncertain. The germline CDR1 and CDR2 sequences are SEHNR and FQNEAQ (reference sequence). Deletions cut 3 bases from V and 6 bases from J, with 14 bases between. CDR3 length: 14 amino acids. This chain's CDR3 is CASSLAQASPEAFF. CDR3 DNA sequence: TGTGCCAGCAGCTTGGCGCAGGCAAGCCCTGAAGCTTTCTTT.

Comments on this clonotype: This may be a read error: a much more frequent sequence differs by one nucleotide. The gene calls are TRBV28 and TRBJ2-1; D assignment may be TRBD1 or TRBD2 (5 bases each). The germline V gene encodes CDR1 MDHEN and CDR2 SYDVKM. V lost 8 bases to trimming and J lost 13 bases, with 24 bases between them. This CDR3 is 14 amino acids long. The CDR3: CASSDGGVQETQFF. The CDR3 nucleotides read TGTGCCAGCTCTGATGGGGGAGTTCAAGAGACCCAGTTCTTC.

This clonotype occurred a few times. This sequence joins TRBV12-3 or TRBV12-4 and TRBJ1-6; maybe TRBD1 (6 bases). Trimming pared 4 bases from V and 6 bases from J, leaving 7 bases between. This CDR3 is built from 13 residues. This CDR3 reads CASSSQGNSPLHF. The CDR3 DNA reads TGTGCCAGCAGTTCACAGGGTAATTCACCCCTCCACTTT.

CDR3 amino acids: CASRGGDEKLFF. The CDR3 DNA reads TGTGCCAGCAGGGGGGGGGATGAAAAACTGTTTTTT. This chain links TRBV7-2 with TRBJ1-4; the D gene is possibly TRBD1 (5 bases). The V and J ends lost 6 bases and 6 bases respectively, with 8 bases between them. This CDR3 has 12 amino acids. Germline V gives CDR1 SGHTA, CDR2 FQGNSA. Combining the CDR3 with reference TRBV7-2 and TRBJ1-4 gives the whole variable domain GAGVSQSPSNKVTEKGKDVELRCDPISGHTALYWYRQSLGQGLEFLIYFQGNSAPDKSGLPSDRFSAERTGGSVSTLTIQRTQQEDSAVYLCASRGGDEKLFFGSGTQLSVL.

This clonotype was detected ten times or more. This chain links TRBV11-2 with TRBJ2-5; either TRBD1 or TRBD2 may supply D (5 bases each). The length of the CDR3 is 14 residues. Germline V gene sequence: CDR1 SGHAT, CDR2 FQNNGV. V dropped 7 bases and J dropped 3 bases, with 15 bases sitting between them. The CDR3 region is CASTRGGVKETQYF. In nucleotides, the CDR3 is TGTGCCAGCACCCGGGGCGGCGTTAAAGAGACCCAGTACTTC. The complete variable domain, with remaining parts taken from reference TRBV11-2 and TRBJ2-5, reads EAGVAQSPRYKIIEKRQSVAFWCNPISGHATLYWYQQILGQGPKLLIQFQNNGVVDDSQLPKDRFSAERLKGVDSTLKIQPAKLEDSAVYLCASTRGGVKETQYFGPGTRLLVL.